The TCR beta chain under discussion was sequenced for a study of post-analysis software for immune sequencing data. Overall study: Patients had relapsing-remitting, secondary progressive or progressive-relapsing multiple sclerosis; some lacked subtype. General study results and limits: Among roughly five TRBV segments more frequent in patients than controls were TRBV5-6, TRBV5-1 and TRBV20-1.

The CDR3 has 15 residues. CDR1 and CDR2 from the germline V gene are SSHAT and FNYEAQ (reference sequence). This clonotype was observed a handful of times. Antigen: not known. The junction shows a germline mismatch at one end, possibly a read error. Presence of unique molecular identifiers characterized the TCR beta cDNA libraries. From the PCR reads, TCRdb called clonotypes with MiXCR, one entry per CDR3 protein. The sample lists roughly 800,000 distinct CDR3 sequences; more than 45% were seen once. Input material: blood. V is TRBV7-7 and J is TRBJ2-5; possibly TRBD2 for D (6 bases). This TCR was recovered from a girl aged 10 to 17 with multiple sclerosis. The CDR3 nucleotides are TGTGCTAGCAGCTTAGCGGTTGGGGCTTTGGAGACCCAGTACTTC. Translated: CASSLAVGALETQYF.